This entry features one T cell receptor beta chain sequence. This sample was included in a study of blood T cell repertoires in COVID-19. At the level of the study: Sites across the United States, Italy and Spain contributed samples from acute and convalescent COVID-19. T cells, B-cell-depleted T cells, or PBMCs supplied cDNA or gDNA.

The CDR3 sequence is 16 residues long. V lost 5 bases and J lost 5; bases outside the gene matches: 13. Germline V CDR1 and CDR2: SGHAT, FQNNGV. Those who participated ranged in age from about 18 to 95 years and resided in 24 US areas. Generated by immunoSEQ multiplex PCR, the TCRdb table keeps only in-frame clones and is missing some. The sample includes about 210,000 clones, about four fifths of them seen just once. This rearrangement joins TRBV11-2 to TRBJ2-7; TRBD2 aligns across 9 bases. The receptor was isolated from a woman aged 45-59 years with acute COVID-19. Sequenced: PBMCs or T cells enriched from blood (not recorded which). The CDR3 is CASSPQAGGPLDEQYF. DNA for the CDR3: TGTGCCAGCAGCCCGCAAGCGGGGGGCCCTCTCGACGAGCAGTACTTC.